The 30 T cell receptor beta chains in this list originate from one sample, sequenced in a study of T cells in Graves' hyperthyroidism and ophthalmopathy. Using RNA transcripts as the source, TCR beta CDR3 regions were amplified. TCR CDR3 underwent first-round RT-PCR with the HTBI primer set. TCRdb independently ran MiXCR on the multiplex PCR reads; one entry per CDR3 protein. The data show some 510,000 distinct CDR3 sequences, about 43% seen once. Source material: peripheral blood or thyroid tissue (not recorded which). All receptors derive from a woman aged 18-35 years with Graves' hyperthyroidism.

This chain uses TRBV4-2 with TRBJ1-4; D may be TRBD1 (5 bases). The germline gives CDR1 LGHNA, CDR2 YNFKEQ. CDR3 size: 19 residues. Trimming took off 4 bases at V and 3 bases at J, with 24 bases between the two ends. CDR3 protein: CASSPLMLRGQWANEKLFF. CDR3 coding DNA: TGTGCCAGCAGCCCCCTCATGCTCCGGGGCCAGTGGGCTAATGAAAAACTGTTTTTT.

This chain links TRBV19 with TRBJ1-4; D possibly corresponds to TRBD1 (5 bases). This CDR3 region has 15 residues. V was pared by 7 bases and J by 6 bases, with 18 bases between. CDR1 and CDR2 (germline): LNHDA, SQIVND (reference sequence). The CDR3 nucleotides are TGTGCCAGTACCGAATCGGGAGGAGGGGATGAAAAACTGTTTTTT. Residues: CASTESGGGDEKLFF. Filled out from reference TRBV19 and TRBJ1-4, the complete variable domain reads DGGITQSPKYLFRKEGQNVTLSCEQNLNHDAMYWYRQDPGQGLRLIYYSQIVNDFQKGDIAEGYSVSREKKESFPLTVTSAQKNPTAFYLCASTESGGGDEKLFFGSGTQLSVL.

V usage is TRBV7-2 and J usage is TRBJ2-2; 10 positions match TRBD2. Germline assignment: CDR1 SGHTA and CDR2 FQGNSA. This CDR3 has 18 amino acids. After removal of 5 bases from V and 1 base from J, the junction contained 10 bases not matched to a gene. The CDR3 loop is CASSPVLAGIGNTGELFF. The CDR3 DNA reads TGTGCCAGCAGCCCCGTACTAGCGGGAATCGGGAACACCGGGGAGCTGTTTTTT. The complete variable domain, with remaining parts taken from reference TRBV7-2 and TRBJ2-2, reads GAGVSQSPSNKVTEKGKDVELRCDPISGHTALYWYRQSLGQGLEFLIYFQGNSAPDKSGLPSDRFSAERTGGSVSTLTIQRTQQEDSAVYLCASSPVLAGIGNTGELFFGEGSRLTVL.

As concerns this clonotype: This may be a read error: a much more frequent sequence differs by one nucleotide. The V gene is TRBV6-1, the J gene TRBJ1-2; D is possibly TRBD1 (5 bases). Germline CDR1 and CDR2: MNHNS and SASEGT. Between the trimmed V and J ends, which lost 6 bases and 4 bases, there was a span of 12 bases. The CDR3 has 13 residues. CDR3 in DNA: TGTGCCAGCAGGGAGGGGACGGTCTATGGCTACACCTTC. Encoded protein: CASREGTVYGYTF.

V and J are TRBV7-9 and TRBJ1-2; D is possibly TRBD1 (5 bases). Trimming removed 8 bases at V and 5 bases at J, with 27 bases between. CDR1 and CDR2 (germline): SEHNR, FQNEAQ (reference sequence). The CDR3 consists of 17 residues. CDR3 in DNA: TGTGCCAGCTTCAGGGACGGCTATTCCCCTTTGGGGTATGGCTACACCTTC. Protein: CASFRDGYSPLGYGYTF.

This rearrangement joins TRBV20-1 to TRBJ2-7, with unresolved D. The CDR3 extends over 12 amino acids. V lost 4 bases, J lost 6 bases, and 13 bases lay in between. Per germline, CDR1 DFQATT and CDR2 SNEGSKA (reference sequence). CDR3 nucleotides: TGCAGTGCTATACTGGTTCGAGGCGAGCAGTACTTC. Its translation is CSAILVRGEQYF.

The chain joins TRBV29-1 to TRBJ1-6, with D perhaps matching TRBD1 (5 bases). The V end was cut by 0 bases, the J end by 9 bases, with 9 bases between. Germline CDR1 is SQVTM and CDR2 is ANQGSEA. This CDR3 has 13 amino acids. For the CDR3, the DNA is TGCAGCGTTGAAGAGGCAGGGCTTTCACCCCTCCACTTT. As protein: CSVEEAGLSPLHF.

This clonotype was detected ten times or more. V and J are TRBV7-8 and TRBJ1-6; TRBD1 might be the D (5 bases). Deletions cut 5 bases from V and 5 bases from J, with 13 bases between. The CDR3 loop spans 15 amino acids. Germline V gives CDR1 SGHVS, CDR2 FQNEAQ. CDR3 loop: CASSAGTVNNSPLHF. The CDR3, as DNA: TGTGCCAGCAGCGCTGGGACGGTGAATAATTCACCCCTCCACTTT.

This clonotype was counted a few times. The V call is TRBV20-1, the J call TRBJ2-6; perhaps TRBD2 as D (5 bases). This CDR3 is built from 14 residues. The germline CDR1 and CDR2 sequences are DFQATT and SNEGSKA (reference sequence). V lost 3 bases and J lost 2, with 8 bases in between. Here the CDR3 DNA reads TGCAGTGCTAGTACTAGAGCTGGGGCCAACGTCCTGACTTTC. Amino acid sequence: CSASTRAGANVLTF.

V is TRBV5-1 and J is TRBJ2-5; D unclear. Germline V gives CDR1 SGHRS, CDR2 YFSETQ. There are 14 residues in the CDR3. V dropped 0 bases and J dropped 1 base, with 7 bases sitting between them. The chain's CDR3 is CASSLGHPQETQYF. CDR3 sequence (DNA): TGCGCCAGCAGCTTGGGCCACCCCCAAGAGACCCAGTACTTC. The variable domain in full, completed from reference TRBV5-1 and TRBJ2-5, reads KAGVTQTPRYLIKTRGQQVTLSCSPISGHRSVSWYQQTPGQGLQFLFEYFSETQRNKGNFPGRFSGRQFSNSRSEMNVSTLELGDSALYLCASSLGHPQETQYFGPGTRLLVL.

This chain joins TRBV10-3 and TRBJ1-6; no clear D. The CDR3 length is 14 residues. V dropped 10 bases and J dropped 7 bases, with 17 bases sitting between them. Germline CDR1 and CDR2: ENHRY and SYGVKD. This CDR3 reads CASRKAGWNSPLHF. The CDR3 DNA is TGTGCCAGCCGAAAAGCGGGGTGGAATTCACCCCTCCACTTT.

The J gene is TRBJ1-4, the V gene TRBV9, with D possibly TRBD1 on 5 matching bases. CDR3 length: 12 amino acids. Germline lookup yields CDR1 SGDLS and CDR2 YYNGEE. The V gene lost 5 bases and the J gene lost 8 bases, with 10 bases spanning the gap. The CDR3 is CASRAGREKLFF. DNA of the CDR3: TGTGCCAGCAGGGCAGGGCGGGAAAAACTGTTTTTT.

At least ten counts were recorded for this clonotype. V usage is TRBV10-1 and J usage is TRBJ1-6; D uncertain. The CDR3 runs 13 residues. The V and J ends lost 0 bases and 10 bases respectively, with 7 bases between them. CDR1 is WNHNN and CDR2 is SYGVQD in the germline V gene (reference sequence). The CDR3 spells CASSESMESPLHF. CDR3 bases: TGCGCCAGCAGTGAGTCGATGGAGTCACCCCTCCACTTT.

The rearrangement uses TRBV5-1 and TRBJ1-4; perhaps TRBD1 as D (6 bases). This CDR3 contains 15 residues. Trimming took off 0 bases at V and 8 bases at J, with 14 bases between the two ends. The germline CDR1 and CDR2 sequences are SGHRS and YFSETQ. CDR3 nucleotides: TGCGCCAGCAGCTTGGCCGCAGGGGTAGAAGAAAAACTGTTTTTT. Amino acids: CASSLAAGVEEKLFF.

This chain joins TRBV19 and TRBJ1-5; 9 bases map to TRBD1. Per germline, CDR1 LNHDA and CDR2 SQIVND (reference sequence). This CDR3 is 16 amino acids long. The V gene end was trimmed by 5 bases and the J gene end by 4 bases; junction bases not matched to a gene: 9. CDR3 in amino acids: CASSYRKTGGNQPQHF. CDR3 sequence (DNA): TGTGCCAGTAGTTACCGCAAGACAGGGGGTAATCAGCCCCAGCATTTT.

About this clonotype itself: A read error may explain this, as a much larger clone is one base away. The rearrangement links TRBV7-2 to TRBJ2-7; D remains unclear. Germline V CDR1 and CDR2: SGHTA, FQGNSA. The CDR3 contains 15 residues. The CDR3 spells CAGSLAWVGSYEQYF. The CDR3 DNA reads TGTGCCGGCAGCTTAGCTTGGGTAGGCTCCTACGAGCAGTACTTC.

A note on this clonotype: A read error is possible here, since a much larger clone lies one base away. The gene calls are TRBV2 and TRBJ2-7, with 8 bases that match TRBD2. This CDR3 spans 15 amino acids. Germline assignment: CDR1 SNHLY and CDR2 FYNNEI. Losses at the gene ends were 3 bases for V and 9 bases for J; bases not matched to a gene: 13. In nucleotides, the CDR3 is TGTGCCAGCAGTGAGTCTAGCGGGCCGGTCGTCGGGCAGTACTTC. Translating it yields CASSESSGPVVGQYF.

The sample holds a few counts of this clonotype. The rearrangement uses TRBV29-1 and TRBJ2-7; possibly TRBD2 for D (5 bases). Looked up from germline, CDR1 is SQVTM and CDR2 is ANQGSEA. The CDR3 consists of 12 residues. Trimming took 7 bases from V and 3 from J, leaving 13 bases between them. The CDR3 here is CSAKPGSYEQYF. The CDR3 DNA is TGCAGCGCAAAACCGGGGAGCTACGAGCAGTACTTC.

V and J are TRBV15 and TRBJ1-2; no firm D call. Germline V gene sequence: CDR1 LNHNV, CDR2 YYDKDF (reference sequence). The CDR3 spans 17 residues. V was cut by 0 bases and J by 4 bases, with 18 bases left in between. CDR3 in amino acids: CATSRDTSAKTGYGYTF. In DNA, the CDR3 is TGTGCCACCAGCAGAGATACGTCCGCAAAGACGGGCTATGGCTACACCTTC.

The rearrangement joins TRBV12-3 or TRBV12-4 to TRBJ1-5; D uncertain. With 2 bases removed from V and 2 bases from J, the gap between germline ends came to 7 bases. CDR3 length: 14 residues. CDR3 bases: TGTGCCAGCAGTTTATGGCCAGGCAATCAGCCCCAGCATTTT. Translating gives CASSLWPGNQPQHF.

This clonotype occurred a few times. The chain uses TRBV13 and TRBJ2-7, with 11 bases lining up with TRBD1. Germline CDR1 reads PRHDT; CDR2 reads FYEKMQ (reference sequence). The CDR3 spans 16 residues. After removal of 1 base from V and 5 bases from J, the junction contained 7 bases not matched to a gene. The CDR3 DNA reads TGTGCCAGCAGCTTAGAGGGGGACAGGGGGATAAACGAGCAGTACTTC. Translation: CASSLEGDRGINEQYF. Combining the CDR3 with reference TRBV13 and TRBJ2-7 gives the whole variable domain AAGVIQSPRHLIKEKRETATLKCYPIPRHDTVYWYQQGPGQDPQFLISFYEKMQSDKGSIPDRFSAQQFSDYHSELNMSSLELGDSALYFCASSLEGDRGINEQYFGPGTRLTVT.

The rearrangement uses TRBV20-1 and TRBJ1-2; D is unresolved. CDR1 and CDR2 from the germline V gene are DFQATT and SNEGSKA (reference sequence). With 2 bases removed from V and 5 bases from J, the gap between germline ends came to 15 bases. CDR3 length: 14 residues. The CDR3 coding sequence is TGCAGTGCTAGATTCCCAACAGACTATTATGGCTACACCTTC. Translated, it gives CSARFPTDYYGYTF.

In this sample, this clonotype turned up a few times. The CDR3 reads CASRSGLGQETQYF. CDR3 nucleotides: TGTGCCAGCAGATCGGGACTCGGGCAAGAGACCCAGTACTTC. This chain connects TRBV7-9 to TRBJ2-5, with D maybe TRBD2 (6 bases). This CDR3 comprises 14 residues. V dropped 6 bases and J dropped 2 bases, with 13 bases sitting between them. Germline-derived CDR1 and CDR2 are SEHNR and FQNEAQ (reference sequence).

J is TRBJ2-7 and V is TRBV10-1; 14 bases line up with TRBD2. This CDR3 spans 14 amino acids. Looked up from germline, CDR1 is WNHNN and CDR2 is SYGVQD (reference sequence). Trimming at V came to 6 bases and at J to 2 bases, leaving 0 bases not matched to a gene. CDR3 region: CASRTSGRAYEQYF. The CDR3 bases are TGCGCCAGCAGGACTAGCGGGAGGGCCTACGAGCAGTACTTC.

V and J are TRBV6-4 and TRBJ2-2; possibly TRBD1 for D (6 bases). Trimming stripped 2 bases from V and 8 bases from J, with 9 bases between. Germline CDR1 is MRHNA and CDR2 is SNTAGT. The CDR3 consists of 13 residues. CDR3 region: CASSDTGLGELFF. CDR3 bases: TGTGCCAGCAGTGACACAGGGCTGGGGGAGCTGTTTTTT.

The chain is built from TRBV29-1 and TRBJ2-5, with TRBD2 matching over 14 bases. V trimming: 6 bases; J trimming: 5 bases; junction bases outside the gene matches: 5. The CDR3 runs to 14 residues. The V gene's germline CDR1 is SQVTM and CDR2 ANQGSEA. The CDR3 DNA reads TGCAGCGTCACGGGACTAGCGGGAGTTGAGACCCAGTACTTC. Protein: CSVTGLAGVETQYF. Based on the CDR3 plus reference TRBV29-1 and TRBJ2-5, the full variable domain is SAVISQKPSRDICQRGTSLTIQCQVDSQVTMMFWYRQQPGQSLTLIATANQGSEATYESGFVIDKFPISRPNLTFSTLTVSNMSPEDSSIYLCSVTGLAGVETQYFGPGTRLLVL.

This clonotype was recorded a few times. This chain links TRBV5-6 with TRBJ1-2; 7 bases are shared with TRBD1. Trimming removed 3 bases from V and 8 bases from J; junction bases left unmatched: 4. From germline, CDR1 is SGHDT and CDR2 YYEEEE. This CDR3 spans 12 amino acids. The CDR3: CASSWGQQGYTF. The CDR3 DNA sequence: TGTGCCAGCAGCTGGGGACAGCAGGGCTACACCTTC.

Many counts were recorded for this clonotype. The V gene is TRBV2, the J gene TRBJ1-5, with D possibly TRBD1 on 5 matching bases. V was cut by 8 bases and J by 4 bases, with 9 bases left in between. CDR1 is SNHLY, CDR2 FYNNEI, per germline. The CDR3 is made up of 12 amino acids. The CDR3 region has the DNA TGTGCCAGCGGGACGGCGAATCAGCCCCAGCATTTT. Protein product: CASGTANQPQHF.

This rearrangement joins TRBV24-1 to TRBJ1-2; the match to TRBD1 covers 7 bases. Germline assignment: CDR1 KGHDR and CDR2 SFDVKD. This CDR3 comprises 14 residues. With V trimmed by 4 bases and J by 4 bases, 5 bases remained unmatched. In nucleotides, the CDR3 is TGTGCCACCAGTGAACCCGACAGGGTCTATGGCTACACCTTC. It codes for CATSEPDRVYGYTF.

This chain links TRBV2 with TRBJ2-2; 11 nucleotides agree with TRBD1. Germline CDR1 is SNHLY and CDR2 is FYNNEI. The CDR3 extends over 15 amino acids. After removal of 5 bases from V and 4 bases from J, the junction contained 3 bases not matched to a gene. The CDR3 coding sequence is TGTGCCAGCAGTCAGGACAGGGGGCCCACCGGGGAGCTGTTTTTT. It codes for CASSQDRGPTGELFF.